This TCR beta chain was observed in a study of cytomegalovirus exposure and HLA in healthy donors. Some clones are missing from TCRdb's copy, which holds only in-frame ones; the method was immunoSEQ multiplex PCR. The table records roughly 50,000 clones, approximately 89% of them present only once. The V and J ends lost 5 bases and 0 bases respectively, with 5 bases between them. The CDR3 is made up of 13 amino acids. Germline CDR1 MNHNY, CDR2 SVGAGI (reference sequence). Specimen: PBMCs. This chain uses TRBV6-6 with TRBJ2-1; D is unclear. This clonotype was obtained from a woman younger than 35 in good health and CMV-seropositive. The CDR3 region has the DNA TGTGCCAGCAGTAAACTCTCCTACAATGAGCAGTTCTTC. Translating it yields CASSKLSYNEQFF.